Below, one T cell receptor (beta chain) is given with its context. Its target is not known. Germline is not matched at one junction end, which may reflect a read error. This specimen comes from a study of T cell responses to AZD1222 COVID-19 vaccine. Study-wide results and caveats: Among AZD1222 vaccinees, only 6 or 7 were seropositive at baseline. Repertoires were collected only later (after the peak T cell response had occurred). The span of vaccine-associated CD4 TCRs extended across spike, with dominance at 160-218 and 743-854. Donors in the cohort were predominantly white British and more often female, and clonal diversity was possibly underestimated.

This CDR3 spans 14 amino acids. In germline, CDR1 is SSHAT, CDR2 FNYEAQ (reference sequence). Method: immunoSEQ multiplex PCR; TCRdb's copy keeps in-frame clones and lacks some. The table has about 140,000 clones, more than 90% seen once; the top ten hold more than 5%. The receptor was isolated from an adult in good health. Sample: peripheral blood, taken on day 0 of AZD1222 vaccination. This chain links TRBV7-7 with TRBJ2-1, with a possible D match to TRBD2 (5 bases). The CDR3 DNA reads as TGTGCTAGCAGCTTAGAGGGTCGCTACAATGAGCAGTTCTTC. This sequence encodes CASSLEGRYNEQFF.